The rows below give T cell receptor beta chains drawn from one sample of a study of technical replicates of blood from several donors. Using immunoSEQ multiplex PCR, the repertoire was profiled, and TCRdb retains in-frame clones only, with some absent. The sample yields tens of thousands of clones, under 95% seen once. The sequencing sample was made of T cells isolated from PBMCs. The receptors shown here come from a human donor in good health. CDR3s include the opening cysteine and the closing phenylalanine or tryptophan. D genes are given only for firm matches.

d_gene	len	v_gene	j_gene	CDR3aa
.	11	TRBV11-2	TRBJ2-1	CASSVYNEQFF
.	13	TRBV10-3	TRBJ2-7	CASLGSGSYEQYF
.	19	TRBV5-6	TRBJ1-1	CASSFINPWGGGGSTEAFF
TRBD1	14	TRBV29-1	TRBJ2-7	CSVEGTGSIYEQYF
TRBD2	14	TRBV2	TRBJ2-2	CASTTSGNTGELFF
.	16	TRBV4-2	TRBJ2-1	CASSQSPGGRYNEQFF
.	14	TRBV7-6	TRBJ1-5	CASSLRQGNQPQHF
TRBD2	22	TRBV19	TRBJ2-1	CASSMIRPPGLAGGWVLNEQFF
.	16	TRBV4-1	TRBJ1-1	CASSQVDSGENTEAFF
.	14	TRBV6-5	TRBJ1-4	CASSYGGTNEKLFF
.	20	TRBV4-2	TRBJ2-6	CASSQEIITRGFSGANVLTF
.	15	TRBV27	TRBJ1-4	CASSLYGPPNEKLFF
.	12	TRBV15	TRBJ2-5	CATSSISETQYF
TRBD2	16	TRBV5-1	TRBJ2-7	CASSWTLAGGTYEQYF
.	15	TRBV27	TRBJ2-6	CASSLLGSGANVLTF
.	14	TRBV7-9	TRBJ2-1	CASRGGARNNEQFF
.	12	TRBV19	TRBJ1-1	CASSITPVEAFF
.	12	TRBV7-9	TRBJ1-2	CASSLDIYGYTF